The clone carrying this T cell receptor (beta chain) was found once. The data stem from a study of T cell changes during pregnancy in multiple sclerosis. The CDR3 has 13 residues. Germline V lookup: CDR1 SGHAT, CDR2 FQDESV (reference sequence). Germline trimming cut 3 bases from V and 5 bases from J; bases unmatched to any gene: 2. The assay was immunoSEQ multiplex PCR, and TCRdb's table has in-frame clones only and misses some. Of about 46,000 clones in the sample, 94% are singletons; the top ten hold 3.5% to 5%. The chain employs TRBV11-1 and TRBJ1-2; 8 bases line up with TRBD1. The receptor's source is a female donor with multiple sclerosis, enrolled in a pregnancy study. This material consisted of CD8+ T cells from peripheral blood mononuclear cells, taken in the first trimester of pregnancy. CDR3 DNA sequence: TGTGCCAGCAGCTTCAGGACAGGGTATGGCTACACCTTC. Its protein is CASSFRTGYGYTF.